What follows are 24 T cell receptor beta chains derived from one specimen sequenced in a study of T cells in Graves' hyperthyroidism and ophthalmopathy. Researchers took RNA transcripts and amplified the TCR beta CDR3 regions from them. First-round RT-PCR targeting the TCR CDR3 was performed with the HTBI primer set. One entry per CDR3 protein, called by TCRdb with MiXCR from the multiplex PCR reads. The sample comprises a few hundred thousand distinct CDR3 sequences, about 18% of which are singletons, and roughly 3.5% rests with the top ten. Input material: blood. The origin of the receptors is a young woman with Graves' hyperthyroidism.

This clonotype came up many times. The chain links TRBV5-1 to TRBJ2-7, with TRBD2 as a possible D gene (5 bases). The V gene lost 4 bases and the J gene lost 0 bases, with 14 bases spanning the gap. Germline-derived CDR1 and CDR2 are SGHRS and YFSETQ. CDR3 length equals 15 residues. Here the CDR3 DNA reads TGCGCCAGCAGCCCGGAGGCAGTCGGCTCCTACGAGCAGTACTTC. Translation gives CASSPEAVGSYEQYF.

This clonotype was counted at least ten times. The rearrangement uses TRBV30 and TRBJ2-2; TRBD1 is a possible D gene (5 bases). V was pared by 5 bases and J by 4 bases, with 14 bases between. The germline gives CDR1 GTSNPN, CDR2 SVGIG (reference sequence). The length of the CDR3 is 14 residues. The CDR3 region is CAWGAGKFTGELFF. In DNA, the CDR3 is TGTGCCTGGGGGGCCGGAAAATTCACCGGGGAGCTGTTTTTT.

The sample holds a few counts of this clonotype. This chain links TRBV3-1 with TRBJ2-2; D is tentatively TRBD1 or TRBD2 (5 bases each). Looked up from germline, CDR1 is LGHDT and CDR2 is YNNKEL (reference sequence). The CDR3 totals 15 residues. Trimming shortened V by 0 bases and J by 5 bases, and 10 bases separated the two germline ends. As DNA, the CDR3 is TGTGCCAGCAGCCAAGAGGCAGGGAGAACCGGGGAGCTGTTTTTT. This sequence encodes CASSQEAGRTGELFF.

Many counts were recorded for this clonotype. The rearrangement uses TRBV2 and TRBJ1-5; D gene unclear. The CDR3 runs 12 residues. V dropped 5 bases and J dropped 5 bases, with 7 bases sitting between them. Germline assignment: CDR1 SNHLY and CDR2 FYNNEI. The CDR3 coding sequence is TGTGCCAGCAGTTGGGAAGATCAGCCCCAGCATTTT. Protein: CASSWEDQPQHF.

This clonotype was found many times. The chain recombines TRBV9 with TRBJ2-5; 8 nucleotides align to TRBD2. The CDR3 has 13 residues. V was pared by 3 bases and J by 5 bases, with 3 bases of the junction left unmatched. Germline V CDR1 and CDR2: SGDLS, YYNGEE. The CDR3 sequence is CASSGRLAETQYF. DNA for the CDR3: TGTGCCAGCAGCGGTCGACTAGCGGAGACCCAGTACTTC. Full variable domain (outside the CDR3, taken from reference TRBV9 and TRBJ2-5): DSGVTQTPKHLITATGQRVTLRCSPRSGDLSVYWYQQSLDQGLQFLIQYYNGEERAKGNILERFSAQQFPDLHSELNLSSLELGDSALYFCASSGRLAETQYFGPGTRLLVL.

This clonotype was seen many times. The chain uses TRBV6-2 or TRBV6-3 and TRBJ2-5, with D hard to call. V was shortened by 6 bases and J by 4 bases, with 15 bases between the two germline ends. Per the germline V gene, CDR1 is MNHEY and CDR2 is SVGEGT. The CDR3 runs to 14 residues. The CDR3 nucleotides are TGTGCCAGCAGGCACCGAGCTACGGCAGAGACCCAGTACTTC. Its protein is CASRHRATAETQYF.

The V gene is TRBV6-1, the J gene TRBJ2-7; no clear D gene. Germline CDR1 and CDR2: MNHNS and SASEGT. The CDR3 covers 14 residues. Trimming left V 5 bases short and J 3 bases short, with 14 bases between. CDR3 sequence: CASSPSGVIYEQYF. The DNA of the CDR3 is TGTGCCAGCAGTCCTAGTGGGGTAATCTACGAGCAGTACTTC.

Notes on this clonotype: With a much larger clone just one base away, this may be a read error. In nucleotides, the CDR3 is TGTGCCAGCATGCACCAGGGGTACGAGCAGTACTTC. It is translated as CASMHQGYEQYF. J is TRBJ2-7 and V is TRBV27; perhaps TRBD1 as D (6 bases). The V gene's germline CDR1 is MNHEY and CDR2 SMNVEV (reference sequence). The CDR3 loop spans 12 amino acids. Trimming removed 7 bases at V and 4 bases at J, with 11 bases between.

The chain recombines TRBV6-5 with TRBJ2-7, with D maybe TRBD2 (5 bases). Germline V gene lookup returns CDR1 MNHEY and CDR2 SVGAGI. The V end was cut by 3 bases, the J end by 7 bases, with 13 bases between. The CDR3 is made up of 13 amino acids. DNA of the CDR3: TGTGCCAGCAGTTATTCCCCGTCGGGGGAGCAGTACTTC. It is translated as CASSYSPSGEQYF.

This clonotype has a count of ten or more. The rearrangement uses TRBV9 and TRBJ1-2; a weak D match, TRBD1 (5 bases). Trimming removed 4 bases from V and 9 bases from J, with 13 bases in between. The CDR3 has 12 amino acids. From germline, CDR1 is SGDLS and CDR2 YYNGEE. This CDR3 is CASSTPGGRYTF. The CDR3 DNA reads TGTGCCAGCAGCACCCCTGGGGGACGCTACACCTTC.

This clonotype showed up many times. The chain employs TRBV7-2 and TRBJ2-7; 8 bases are shared with TRBD2. This CDR3 region has 15 residues. The germline V gene has CDR1 SGHTA and CDR2 FQGNSA. V was pared by 2 bases and J by 3 bases, with 6 bases of the junction left unmatched. CDR3 region: CASSLSRGALYEQYF. DNA of the CDR3: TGTGCCAGCAGCTTATCGCGGGGGGCGCTCTACGAGCAGTACTTC.

In its sample, this clonotype was seen a few times. This chain uses TRBV6-1 with TRBJ2-7; maybe TRBD2 (5 bases). V lost 3 bases, J lost 1 base, and 7 bases lay in between. The CDR3 is 13 residues long. CDR1 is MNHNS, CDR2 SASEGT, per germline. For the CDR3, the DNA is TGTGCCAGCAGTGACTGGGAGTCCTACGAGCAGTACTTC. Its protein product is CASSDWESYEQYF.

This clonotype was seen many times. The chain carries TRBV3-1 and TRBJ1-1; D is ambiguous. CDR1 LGHDT and CDR2 YNNKEL come from the germline V gene (reference sequence). The CDR3 sequence is 13 residues long. V lost 2 bases to trimming and J lost 4 bases, with 8 bases between them. The CDR3 coding sequence is TGTGCCAGCAGCCAAACACGTGGCACTGAAGCTTTCTTT. It codes for CASSQTRGTEAFF.

This clonotype has at least ten counts. The chain recombines TRBV12-3 or TRBV12-4 with TRBJ1-2, with TRBD1 matching over 7 bases. The CDR3 is 13 residues long. J gave up 5 bases and V 6 bases, and 6 bases lay outside the gene matches. This CDR3 reads CASRGDRDYGYTF. The CDR3 region has the DNA TGTGCCAGCAGGGGGGACAGAGATTATGGCTACACCTTC.

The chain carries TRBV4-1 and TRBJ1-1; 7 nucleotides match TRBD1. Germline trimming cut 4 bases from V and 6 bases from J; bases unmatched to any gene: 8. This CDR3 spans 14 amino acids. From germline, CDR1 is MGHRA and CDR2 YSYEKL. The chain's CDR3 is CASSRLLGGPEAFF. CDR3 in DNA: TGCGCCAGCAGCCGCCTTTTAGGGGGCCCTGAAGCTTTCTTT.

This clonotype was recorded at least ten times. This chain joins TRBV6-1 and TRBJ2-7; 7 bases map to TRBD1. Germline-derived CDR1 and CDR2 are MNHNS and SASEGT. With 3 bases clipped from V and 3 bases from J, the junction kept 5 bases outside the gene matches. The CDR3 sequence is 14 residues long. The CDR3 loop is CASSEGTDYYEQYF. The CDR3 DNA follows: TGTGCCAGCAGTGAGGGGACAGACTACTACGAGCAGTACTTC.

This clonotype was detected many times. This sequence joins TRBV6-5 and TRBJ1-1; D might be TRBD1 (5 bases). This CDR3 is built from 14 residues. V was cut by 5 bases and J by 4 bases, with 14 bases left in between. CDR1 and CDR2 from the germline V gene are MNHEY and SVGAGI. CDR3 protein: CASSPPLRGTEAFF. The CDR3, as DNA: TGTGCCAGCAGTCCCCCTTTAAGGGGCACTGAAGCTTTCTTT.

This clonotype has just a few counts. DNA for the CDR3: TGTGCCAGCAGTGAACTAGCGGGGGGAAGCTCCTACGAGCAGTACTTC. Its translation: CASSELAGGSSYEQYF. V and J are TRBV6-1 and TRBJ2-7; the match to TRBD2 covers 11 bases. CDR1 is MNHNS and CDR2 is SASEGT in the germline V gene. The CDR3 is made up of 16 amino acids. V lost 2 bases and J lost 0; bases outside the gene matches: 3.

This clonotype was counted many times. J is TRBJ1-2 and V is TRBV4-1; the D gene is possibly TRBD1 (5 bases). Germline CDR1 MGHRA, CDR2 YSYEKL. The CDR3 is 13 amino acids. Trimming stripped 4 bases from V and 8 bases from J, with 14 bases between. The CDR3 nucleotides read TGCGCCAGCAGCCGGACCGGGACGGTCGGCTACACCTTC. It yields the protein CASSRTGTVGYTF.

This clonotype appeared many times. This chain joins TRBV12-3 or TRBV12-4 and TRBJ2-7, with unresolved D. The CDR3 is 13 amino acids. The V end lost 2 bases, the J end lost 2 bases, and 7 bases lay between the germline ends. Here the CDR3 DNA reads TGTGCCAGCAGTTTACTGGGAACCTACGAGCAGTACTTC. It specifies CASSLLGTYEQYF.

This clonotype was observed many times. The CDR3 loop reads CASSENTANHLRGYTF. The DNA for the CDR3 is TGTGCCAGCAGTGAAAACACCGCTAACCATCTTAGGGGCTACACCTTC. The chain is built from TRBV6-1 and TRBJ1-2, with unresolved D. Germline values: CDR1 MNHNS, CDR2 SASEGT. V was trimmed by 2 bases and J by 8 bases, leaving 21 bases between them. This CDR3 region has 16 residues.

This clonotype was seen at least ten times. One end of the junction does not line up with germline, which may come from a read error. V usage is TRBV2 and J usage is TRBJ2-4; 10 bases line up with TRBD2. The V gene's germline CDR1 is SNHLY and CDR2 FYNNEI. The CDR3 totals 14 residues. The CDR3: CATRTSGAKNIKYF. In DNA, the CDR3 is TGTGCCACTCGGACTAGCGGAGCCAAAAACATTAAGTACTTC.

V is TRBV4-1 and J is TRBJ1-5, with 9 bases fitting TRBD1. The CDR3 has 16 amino acids. Trimming removed 3 bases from V and 4 bases from J; junction bases left unmatched: 7. The germline V gene encodes CDR1 MGHRA and CDR2 YSYEKL. The CDR3 loop is CASSHSDRGPNQPQHF. CDR3 sequence (DNA): TGCGCCAGCAGCCATTCGGACAGGGGACCAAATCAGCCCCAGCATTTT.

This clonotype has at least ten counts. The genes are TRBV20-1 and TRBJ1-5, with D perhaps matching TRBD1 (6 bases). This CDR3 contains 14 residues. Deletions cut 5 bases from V and 5 bases from J, with 16 bases between. Germline CDR1 and CDR2: DFQATT and SNEGSKA (reference sequence). CDR3 protein: CSASPRGWDQPQHF. In DNA form, the CDR3 reads TGCAGTGCTTCCCCCAGGGGCTGGGATCAGCCCCAGCATTTT.